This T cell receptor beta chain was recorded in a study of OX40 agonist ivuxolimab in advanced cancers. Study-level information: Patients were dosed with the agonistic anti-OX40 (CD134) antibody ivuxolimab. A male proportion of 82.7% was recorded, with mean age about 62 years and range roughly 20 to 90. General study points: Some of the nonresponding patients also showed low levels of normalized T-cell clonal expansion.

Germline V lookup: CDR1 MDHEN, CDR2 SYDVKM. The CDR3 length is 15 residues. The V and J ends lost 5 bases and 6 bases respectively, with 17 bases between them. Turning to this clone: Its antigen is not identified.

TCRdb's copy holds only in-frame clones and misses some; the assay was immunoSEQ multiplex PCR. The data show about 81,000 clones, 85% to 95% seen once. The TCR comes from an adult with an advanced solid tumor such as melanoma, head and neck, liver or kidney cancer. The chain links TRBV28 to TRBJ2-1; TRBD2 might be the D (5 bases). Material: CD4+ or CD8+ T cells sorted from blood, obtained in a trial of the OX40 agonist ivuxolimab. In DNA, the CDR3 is TGTGCCAGCAGTCCCGGGGTAGTCTCGGGCAATGAGCAGTTCTTC. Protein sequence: CASSPGVVSGNEQFF.